Listed below are T cell receptor beta chains from one sample, sequenced in a study of prognosis after radiotherapy for stage I lung cancer. One entry per CDR3 protein, called by TCRdb with MiXCR from the multiplex PCR reads. The repertoire includes 30,000 to 40,000 distinct CDR3 sequences, 32% of them detected once, and roughly 27% sits in the top ten. The source was PBMCs, collected before or after stereotactic body radiation therapy (not recorded which). Receptor source: a donor at least 50 years old with non-small cell lung cancer. CDR3s include the opening cysteine and the closing phenylalanine or tryptophan. Fields, in order: J gene, CDR3 length, V gene, CDR3 protein.

>TRBJ2-7|11|TRBV20-1
CSARDEYEQYF
>TRBJ1-2|15|TRBV19
CASSSADRGVFGITF
>TRBJ1-4|16|TRBV18
CASGQDSTATNEKLFF
>TRBJ1-2|13|TRBV19
CASSMRGGRGYTF
>TRBJ1-1|13|TRBV20-1
CSASVRVCTEAFF
>TRBJ1-1|14|TRBV7-2
CASSRQGLNTEAFF
>TRBJ2-3|15|TRBV7-9
CASSLGLASTDTQYF
>TRBJ2-7|14|TRBV19
CASSFPGRRDEQYF
>TRBJ2-4|13|TRBV4-1
CASSLIAKNIQYF
>TRBJ2-7|14|TRBV5-1
CASSLEARGEEQHF
>TRBJ2-2|16|TRBV11-2
CASSSYRGPRTVELFF
>TRBJ1-6|15|TRBV20-1
CSALNRGRNNSPLHF
>TRBJ2-7|13|TRBV5-6
CASSRDRVYEQYF
>TRBJ2-1|15|TRBV20-1
CSARLGGGSRNEQFF
>TRBJ2-3|16|TRBV12-3/TRBV12-4
CASRRQGRFSTDTQYF
>TRBJ2-1|16|TRBV7-2
CASSLEGGRANNEQFF
>TRBJ2-5|14|TRBV28
CASSLQGPSETQYF
>TRBJ1-5|13|TRBV6-1
CASNGQSTQPQHF
>TRBJ1-5|15|TRBV11-2
CASSLDLAGGQPQHF
>TRBJ2-7|16|TRBV28
CASSLYLPGAGYEQYF
>TRBJ2-7|16|TRBV4-1
CASSQLLTGNGHEQYF
>TRBJ2-1|15|TRBV7-2
CASSLRGGDGNEQFF
>TRBJ2-3|16|TRBV7-6
CASSSRGGAITDTQYF
>TRBJ1-2|16|TRBV2
CASSPRGDRGGYGYTF
>TRBJ1-2|16|TRBV6-1
CASSLRWDRVNYGYTF
>TRBJ1-1|11|TRBV14
CASSQGPEAFF
>TRBJ2-7|14|TRBV4-1
CASSQATSGYEQYF
>TRBJ2-3|14|TRBV7-2
CASSLGGAGYTQYF
>TRBJ2-3|16|TRBV19
CASSVSSGGAGDTQYF
>TRBJ2-3|16|TRBV18
CASSREWTTGGNTQYF
>TRBJ1-1|15|TRBV5-4
CASSLEVGVGTETFF
>TRBJ1-3|14|TRBV18
CASSPEQGAHTIYF
>TRBJ1-1|15|TRBV19
CASSPLGRMNTEAFF
>TRBJ1-6|14|TRBV12-3/TRBV12-4
CASSFGRDNSPLHF
>TRBJ1-2|13|TRBV6-1
CASSIRDNYGYTF
>TRBJ2-1|13|TRBV6-1
CASSEFGRVEQFF
>TRBJ2-3|16|TRBV6-5
CASSISKRGYPDTQYF
>TRBJ2-3|15|TRBV5-6
CATTPGLVITDTQYF
>TRBJ2-3|15|TRBV7-2
CASSLIGLRTDTQYF
>TRBJ1-5|13|TRBV30
CAWGGAVDQPQHF
>TRBJ2-7|14|TRBV5-1
CASSLWDRNYEQYF